The rows below give T cell receptor beta chains drawn from one sample of a study of blood T cell repertoires in COVID-19. Repertoires were generated with immunoSEQ multiplex PCR, while TCRdb's copy carries only in-frame clones and drops some. The profile shows about 220,000 clones, roughly 85% of them singletons. The specimen sequenced was PBMCs or T cells enriched from blood (not recorded which). These receptors originate from a middle-aged woman who had been exposed to COVID-19. Both conserved end residues are part of each CDR3. The D gene is left open where the match is weak. Where a row states a size, it is once, few, many or the class of an expanded clone; other rows omit it.

>TRBJ1-4|TRBV28|TRBD1|-
TGTGCCAGCAGTTTCCCACAGGGGGGCGAAAAACTGTTTTTT
CASSFPQGGEKLFF
>TRBJ2-5|TRBV5-1|-|-
TGCGCCAGCAGCCCCGGGGAAGAGACCCAGTACTTC
CASSPGEETQYF
>TRBJ2-1|TRBV3-1/TRBV3-2|TRBD1|-
TGTGCCAGCAGCTTTACAGGGGCGCGGGATGAGCAGTTCTTC
CASSFTGARDEQFF
>TRBJ2-2|TRBV7-8|-|-
TGTGCCAGCAGCGAAAGGCTACTAGCCCCGAACACCGGGGAGCTGTTTTTT
CASSERLLAPNTGELFF
>TRBJ1-6|TRBV30|-|-
TGTGCCTGGAGTGACAGGTCACGGTCACCCCTCCACTTT
CAWSDRSRSPLHF
>TRBJ1-6|TRBV9|TRBD1|-
TGTGCCAGCAGCGTAGATAGAACAGGGGGTTCACCCCTCCACTTT
CASSVDRTGGSPLHF
>TRBJ2-1|TRBV19|TRBD2|-
TGTGCCAGTAGTATAGTGGGGGGGTCCTCCTACAATGAGCAGTTCTTC
CASSIVGGSSYNEQFF
>TRBJ2-5|TRBV3-1/TRBV3-2|TRBD2|-
TGTGCCAGCAGCCAAGATTCGACTAGCGGGGGGGCCTTACAGGAGACCCAGTACTTC
CASSQDSTSGGALQETQYF
>TRBJ1-6|TRBV6-5|-|-
TGTGCCAGCAGTTACCAGACAGGACATAATTCACCCCTCCACTTT
CASSYQTGHNSPLHF
>TRBJ1-2|TRBV28|-|-
TGTGCCAGCAGGACAACTTCCTATGGCTACACCTTC
CASRTTSYGYTF
>TRBJ2-2|TRBV6-5|-|-
TGTGCCACCACGAGGGTGGACACCGGGGAGCTGTTTTTT
CATTRVDTGELFF
>TRBJ1-6|TRBV5-4|-|-
TGTGCCAGCAGTTCTCAAACCCGGGGGGTGGGCTCACCCCTCCACTTT
CASSSQTRGVGSPLHF
>TRBJ1-1|TRBV7-9|TRBD1|-
TGTGCCAGCAGCCCAGGGGGAGCGCTAGGGACTGAAGCTTTCTTT
CASSPGGALGTEAFF
>TRBJ1-1|TRBV4-3|TRBD1|-
TGCGCCAGCAGCCAAGGACAGGGCGACACTGAAGCTTTCTTT
CASSQGQGDTEAFF
>TRBJ2-7|TRBV6-5|TRBD2|-
TGTGCCAGCAGGGGAGGGGACCGTCCCTACGAGCAGTACTTC
CASRGGDRPYEQYF
>TRBJ1-1|TRBV27|TRBD1|-
TGTGCCAGCAGTTCCCAGGGGGGCTTGAACACTGAAGCTTTCTTT
CASSSQGGLNTEAFF
>TRBJ2-3|TRBV3-1/TRBV3-2|TRBD2|-
TGTGCCAGCAGCAATAGCGGACTAGCCACGGATCTAACAGATACGCAGTATTTT
CASSNSGLATDLTDTQYF
>TRBJ1-2|TRBV6-5|TRBD1|-
TGTGCCAGCAAAACACAGGGGATCTATGGCTACACCTTC
CASKTQGIYGYTF
>TRBJ2-4|TRBV28|-|-
TGTGCCAGCAGTCCAGGACAGGTGGGGGGTTGGGACATTCAGTACTTC
CASSPGQVGGWDIQYF
>TRBJ2-1|TRBV19|TRBD1|few
TGTGCCAGCTCAGGGACAGGAACCTACAATGAGCAGTTCTTC
CASSGTGTYNEQFF
>TRBJ1-4|TRBV28|-|-
TGTGCCAGCAGGGGGCCACAGAACGAAAAACTGTTTTTT
CASRGPQNEKLFF
>TRBJ2-2|TRBV7-9|TRBD1|once
TGTGCCAGCAGCTCGGGACAGGGGAAAGCAGCCGGGGAGCTGTTTTTT
CASSSGQGKAAGELFF
>TRBJ2-7|TRBV6-1|-|-
TGTGCCAGCAGTGGGCCCCCGGGGGGACAACAACCCTACGAGCAGTACTTC
CASSGPPGGQQPYEQYF
>TRBJ1-1|TRBV4-2|-|once
TGTGCCAGCAGCCAAGGCGCCCTAGAGGTGCGCGGTGAAGCTTTCTTT
CASSQGALEVRGEAFF
>TRBJ1-1|TRBV5-6|-|few
TGTGCCAGCAGCTTTCGGTCAGGGCGAAACACTGAAGCTTTCTTT
CASSFRSGRNTEAFF
>TRBJ2-5|TRBV5-1|TRBD2|-
TGCGCCAGCTTTAGGACTAGCGGGGGACAAGAGACCCAGTACTTC
CASFRTSGGQETQYF
>TRBJ2-1|TRBV12-5|-|few
TGTGCTAGTGGTTTGGCCCGCCCGGGTGATGAGCAGTTCTTC
CASGLARPGDEQFF
>TRBJ2-7|TRBV9|TRBD2|-
TGTGCCAGCAGCGTAGGTGGGGGGGTCGTCTACGAGCAGTACTTC
CASSVGGGVVYEQYF
>TRBJ1-1|TRBV19|TRBD1|-
TGTGCCAGTAGTATGGGACAGGGGGCTGTGAACACTGAAGCTTTCTTT
CASSMGQGAVNTEAFF
>TRBJ2-1|TRBV27|TRBD2|-
TGTGCCAGCAGTTTCCTAGCGGGGGCCCGCAATGAGCAGTTCTTC
CASSFLAGARNEQFF
>TRBJ1-5|TRBV12-3/TRBV12-4|-|-
TGTGCCAGCAGCACAGGGTTGAATCAGCCCCAGCATTTT
CASSTGLNQPQHF
>TRBJ1-1|TRBV5-1|-|-
TGCGCCAGCAGGCTCACAGAGAACACTGAAGCTTTCTTT
CASRLTENTEAFF
>TRBJ1-3|TRBV19|-|few
TGTGCCAGTAGTAGAGAGACAGACCTCTCTGGAAACACCATATATTTT
CASSRETDLSGNTIYF
>TRBJ2-7|TRBV12-5|-|-
TGTGCTAGTGGTTTGGTACTTAGCGCAAGCTCCTACGAGCAGTACTTC
CASGLVLSASSYEQYF
>TRBJ2-1|TRBV28|TRBD2|-
TGTGCCAGCAGCGCCGGGACTAGCGGCAACAATGAGCAGTTCTTC
CASSAGTSGNNEQFF
>TRBJ2-2|TRBV15|TRBD2|-
TGTGCCACCAGCAAAGGACTAGCGGGGGGGGCGAACACCGGGGAGCTGTTTTTT
CATSKGLAGGANTGELFF
>TRBJ2-7|TRBV9|TRBD1|-
TGTGCCAGCAGCGTAGCTACGGGACAGGGGATCTACGAGCAGTACTTC
CASSVATGQGIYEQYF
>TRBJ2-3|TRBV5-5|TRBD2|-
TGTGCCAGCAGCTTGGGGGAGGGGAGCACAGATACGCAGTATTTT
CASSLGEGSTDTQYF
>TRBJ1-1|TRBV5-1|-|-
TGCGCCAGCAGCGTGTCGGTGGGGCCGCTGAACACTGAAGCTTTCTTT
CASSVSVGPLNTEAFF
>TRBJ2-2|TRBV6-5|TRBD1|once
TGTGCCAGTCTAGAGGGTCAGGGGGCCACCGGGGAGCTGTTTTTT
CASLEGQGATGELFF
>TRBJ2-3|TRBV19|TRBD1|-
TGTGCCAGTAGTCCCGACAGGGCTAGCACAGATACGCAGTATTTT
CASSPDRASTDTQYF
>TRBJ1-1|TRBV5-6|-|-
TGTGCCAGCAGCTTGCAGCGGAACACTGAAGCTTTCTTT
CASSLQRNTEAFF
>TRBJ2-3|TRBV7-2|TRBD2|-
TGTGCCAGCAGCTTAGTGCCTAGCGGGGGTAGCACAGATACGCAGTATTTT
CASSLVPSGGSTDTQYF
>TRBJ2-4|TRBV28|-|-
TGTGCCAGCAGTTTATCAGGGAAAGGCATTCAGTACTTC
CASSLSGKGIQYF
>TRBJ1-1|TRBV4-3|-|once
TGCGCCAGCAGCCTACTCGGGGTACGAACTGAAGCTTTCTTT
CASSLLGVRTEAFF
>TRBJ2-7|TRBV3-1/TRBV3-2|-|once
TGTGCCAGCAGCTTGGACAGCTACGAGCAGTACTTC
CASSLDSYEQYF